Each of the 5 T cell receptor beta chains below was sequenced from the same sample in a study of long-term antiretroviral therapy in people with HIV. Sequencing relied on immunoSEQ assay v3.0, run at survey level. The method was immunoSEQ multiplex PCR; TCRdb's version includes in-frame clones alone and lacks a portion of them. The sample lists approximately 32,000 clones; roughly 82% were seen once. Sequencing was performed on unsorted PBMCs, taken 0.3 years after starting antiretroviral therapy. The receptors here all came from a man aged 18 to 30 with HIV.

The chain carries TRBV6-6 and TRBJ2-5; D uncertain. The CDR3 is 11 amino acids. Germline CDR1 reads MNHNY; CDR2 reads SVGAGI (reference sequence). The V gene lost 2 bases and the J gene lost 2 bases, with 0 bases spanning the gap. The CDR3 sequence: CASSYQETQYF. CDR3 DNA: TGTGCCAGCAGTTACCAAGAGACCCAGTACTTC.

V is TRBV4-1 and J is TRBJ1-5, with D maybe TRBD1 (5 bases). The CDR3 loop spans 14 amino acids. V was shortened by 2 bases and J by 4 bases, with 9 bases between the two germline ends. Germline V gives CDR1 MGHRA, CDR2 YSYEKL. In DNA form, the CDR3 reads TGCGCCAGCAGCCAACAGACAGTAAATCAGCCCCAGCATTTT. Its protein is CASSQQTVNQPQHF.

The CDR3 region has the DNA TGTGCCAGTCCCGGTGGGAGCAATCAGCCCCAGCATTTT. Translating gives CASPGGSNQPQHF. The chain joins TRBV21-1 to TRBJ1-5. TRBV21-1 is a listed pseudogene. The CDR3 length is 13 residues.

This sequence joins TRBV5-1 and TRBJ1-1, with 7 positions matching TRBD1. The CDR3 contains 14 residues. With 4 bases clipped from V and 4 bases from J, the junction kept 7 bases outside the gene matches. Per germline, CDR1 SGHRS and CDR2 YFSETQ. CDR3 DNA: TGCGCCAGCAGCAGCGAGGGGGCTGGCACTGAAGCTTTCTTT. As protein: CASSSEGAGTEAFF. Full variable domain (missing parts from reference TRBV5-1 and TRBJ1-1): KAGVTQTPRYLIKTRGQQVTLSCSPISGHRSVSWYQQTPGQGLQFLFEYFSETQRNKGNFPGRFSGRQFSNSRSEMNVSTLELGDSALYLCASSSEGAGTEAFFGQGTRLTVV.

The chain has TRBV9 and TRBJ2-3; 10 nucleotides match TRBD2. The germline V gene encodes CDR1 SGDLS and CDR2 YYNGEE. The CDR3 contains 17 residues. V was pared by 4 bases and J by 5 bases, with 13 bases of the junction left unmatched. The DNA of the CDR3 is TGTGCCAGCAGCCTAGGCGTGGTAGCGGGAGGAAGAGATACGCAGTATTTT. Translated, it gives CASSLGVVAGGRDTQYF. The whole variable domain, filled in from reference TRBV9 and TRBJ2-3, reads DSGVTQTPKHLITATGQRVTLRCSPRSGDLSVYWYQQSLDQGLQFLIQYYNGEERAKGNILERFSAQQFPDLHSELNLSSLELGDSALYFCASSLGVVAGGRDTQYFGPGTRLTVL.